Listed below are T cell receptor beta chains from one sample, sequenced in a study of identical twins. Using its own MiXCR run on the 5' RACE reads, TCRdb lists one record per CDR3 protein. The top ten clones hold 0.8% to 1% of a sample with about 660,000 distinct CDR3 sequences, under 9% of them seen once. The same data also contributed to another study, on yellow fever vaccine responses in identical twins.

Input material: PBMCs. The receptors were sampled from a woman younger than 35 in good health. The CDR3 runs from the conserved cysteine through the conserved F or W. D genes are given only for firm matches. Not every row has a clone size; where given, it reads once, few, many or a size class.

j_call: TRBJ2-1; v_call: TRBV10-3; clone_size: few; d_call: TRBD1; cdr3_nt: TGTGCCAACGTCCCGGGACAGGGCTTGATCCCTTACAATGAGCAGTTCTTC; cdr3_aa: CANVPGQGLIPYNEQFF
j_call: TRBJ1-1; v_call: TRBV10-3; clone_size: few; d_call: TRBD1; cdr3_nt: TGTGCCATCAGTGCCCAACAGGGGAGCACTGAAGCTTTCTTT; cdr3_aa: CAISAQQGSTEAFF
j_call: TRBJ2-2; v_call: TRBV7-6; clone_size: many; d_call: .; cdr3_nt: TGTGCCAGCAGCTTCGGAGGGGCCGGGGAGCTGTTTTTT; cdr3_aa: CASSFGGAGELFF
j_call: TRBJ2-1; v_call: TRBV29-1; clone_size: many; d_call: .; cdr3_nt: TGCAGCGTTGAAGATCCCGAAGGGATAGTTGAGCAGTTCTTC; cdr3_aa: CSVEDPEGIVEQFF
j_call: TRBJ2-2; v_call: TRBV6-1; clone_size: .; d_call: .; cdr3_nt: TGTGCCAGCGCAGGGCGTAGCACCGGGGAGCTGTTTTTT; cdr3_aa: CASAGRSTGELFF
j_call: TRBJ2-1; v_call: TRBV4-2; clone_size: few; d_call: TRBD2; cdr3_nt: TGTGCCAGCAGCCAACCCGGACTAGCGATCGCTGAGCAGTTCTTC; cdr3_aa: CASSQPGLAIAEQFF
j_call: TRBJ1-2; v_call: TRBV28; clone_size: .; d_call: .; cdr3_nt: TGTGCCAGCAGTTTTTTGTTACCTAACTATGGCTACACCTTC; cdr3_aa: CASSFLLPNYGYTF
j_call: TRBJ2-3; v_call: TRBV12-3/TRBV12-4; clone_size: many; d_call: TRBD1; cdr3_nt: TGTGCCAGCAGTGGGGACAGTAGCACAGATACGCAGTATTTT; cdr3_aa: CASSGDSSTDTQYF
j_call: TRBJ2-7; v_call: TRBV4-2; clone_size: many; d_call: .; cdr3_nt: TGTGCCAGCAGCCAAGATTGGGGTCAATCCTACGAGCAGTACTTC; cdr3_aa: CASSQDWGQSYEQYF
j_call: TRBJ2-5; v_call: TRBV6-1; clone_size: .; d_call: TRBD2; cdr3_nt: TGTGCCTGCCGATTGAAGCGGGAGTGGGGGACCCAGTACTTC; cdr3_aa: CACRLKREWGTQYF
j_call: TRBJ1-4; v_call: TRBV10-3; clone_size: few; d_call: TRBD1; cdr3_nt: TGTGCCATCAGTGGGGGACAGGTCGCCTTAAAGACTGAAAAACTGTTTTTT; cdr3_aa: CAISGGQVALKTEKLFF
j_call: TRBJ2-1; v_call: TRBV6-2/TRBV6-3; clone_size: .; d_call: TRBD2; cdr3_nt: TGTGCCAGCAGCCTACACCCGACTAGCGTAATTGAGCAGTTCTTC; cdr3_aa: CASSLHPTSVIEQFF
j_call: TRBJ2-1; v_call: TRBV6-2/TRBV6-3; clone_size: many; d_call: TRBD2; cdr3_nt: TGTGCCAGCAGTTACGGGCCTAGCGGGAGGGTTGAGCAGTTCTTC; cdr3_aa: CASSYGPSGRVEQFF
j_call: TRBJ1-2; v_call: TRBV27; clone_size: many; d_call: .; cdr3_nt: TGTGCCAGCAGTTGGGTTCCAGGGTCCCTCGGGGGCTACACCTTC; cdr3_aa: CASSWVPGSLGGYTF
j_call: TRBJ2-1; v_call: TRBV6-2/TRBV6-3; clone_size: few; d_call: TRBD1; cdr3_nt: TGTGCCAGCAGCAAAGACAGGGGGCCTGGCGGGAGCTACAATGAGCAGTTCTTC; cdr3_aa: CASSKDRGPGGSYNEQFF
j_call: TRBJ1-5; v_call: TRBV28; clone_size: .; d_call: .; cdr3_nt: TGTGCCAGCAAATCTAGCAATCAGCCCCAGCATTTT; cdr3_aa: CASKSSNQPQHF
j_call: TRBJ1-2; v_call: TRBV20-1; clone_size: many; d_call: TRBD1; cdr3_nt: TGCAGTGCTAGGGGAAGGGGGCAAGGCTATGGCTACACCTTC; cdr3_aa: CSARGRGQGYGYTF
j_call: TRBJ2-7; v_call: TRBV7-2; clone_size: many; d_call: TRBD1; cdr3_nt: TGTGCCAGCAGCGGGGGGACAGGTCAATCCACCTACGAGCAGTACTTC; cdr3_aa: CASSGGTGQSTYEQYF
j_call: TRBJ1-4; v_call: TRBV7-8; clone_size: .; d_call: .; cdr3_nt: TGTGCCAGCAGCTTGACGGTCGGGACTAATGAAAAACTGTTTTTT; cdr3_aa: CASSLTVGTNEKLFF
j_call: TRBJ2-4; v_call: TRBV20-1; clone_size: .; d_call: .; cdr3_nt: TGCAGTGCGCGGGCCTCCAAAAACATTCAGTACTTC; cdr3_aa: CSARASKNIQYF
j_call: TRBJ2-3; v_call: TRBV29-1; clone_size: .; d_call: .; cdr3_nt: TGCAGCGTTGAAGGGGGGGAGACAGATACGCAGTATTTT; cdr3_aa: CSVEGGETDTQYF
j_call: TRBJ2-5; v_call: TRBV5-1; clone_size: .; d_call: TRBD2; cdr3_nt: TGCGCCAGCAGCTTGGCGGGGGAGGGGTCCCAAGAGACCCAGTACTTC; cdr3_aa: CASSLAGEGSQETQYF
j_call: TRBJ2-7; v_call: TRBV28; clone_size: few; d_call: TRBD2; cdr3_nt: TGTGCCAGCAGTTCGACTAGCGGGCTTGCCTACGAGCAGTACTTC; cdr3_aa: CASSSTSGLAYEQYF
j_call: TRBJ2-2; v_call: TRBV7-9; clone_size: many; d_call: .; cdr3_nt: TGTGCCAGCAGCTCCCCCATGGGGACGGCGAACACCGGGGAGCTGTTTTTT; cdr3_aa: CASSSPMGTANTGELFF
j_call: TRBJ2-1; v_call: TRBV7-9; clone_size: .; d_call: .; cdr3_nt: TGTGCCAGCAGCTCCGAGTACAGGTACAATGAGCAGTTCTTC; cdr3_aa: CASSSEYRYNEQFF
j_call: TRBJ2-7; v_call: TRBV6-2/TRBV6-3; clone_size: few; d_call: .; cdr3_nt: TGTGCCAGCAGTTACTACCCCTCACAACGGCCTCTCGAGCAGTACTTC; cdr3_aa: CASSYYPSQRPLEQYF
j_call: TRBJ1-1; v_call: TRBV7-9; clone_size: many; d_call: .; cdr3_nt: TGTGCCAGCAGCTCACCCTCTGACAGGACCCCTGAAGCTTTCTTT; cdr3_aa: CASSSPSDRTPEAFF
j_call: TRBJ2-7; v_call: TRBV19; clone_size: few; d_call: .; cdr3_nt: TGTGCCAGTAGTACCGGACTATCTCCCTACGAGCAGTACTTC; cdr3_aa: CASSTGLSPYEQYF
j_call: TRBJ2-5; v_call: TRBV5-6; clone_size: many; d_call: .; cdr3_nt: TGTGCCAGCAGCTTGGCGGTCAGGGAGACTTTGGAGACCCAGTACTTC; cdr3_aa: CASSLAVRETLETQYF
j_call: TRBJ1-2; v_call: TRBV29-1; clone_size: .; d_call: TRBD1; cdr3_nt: TGCAGCGTGAGGGACAGGGATGCCTACACCTTC; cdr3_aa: CSVRDRDAYTF
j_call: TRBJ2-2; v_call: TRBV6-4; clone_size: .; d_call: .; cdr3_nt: TGTGCCAGCAATAAGGACGGCAGGGGTGATAACACCGGGGAGCTGTTTTTT; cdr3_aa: CASNKDGRGDNTGELFF